The 21 T cell receptor beta chains presented below share a single source sample, sequenced in a study of cytotoxic CD8 clonotypes in ibrutinib-treated CLL. Sequencing was performed with immunoSEQ multiplex PCR; in TCRdb, only in-frame clones are kept and a portion is missing. Of 300,000 to 400,000 clones listed, 67% are singletons. Sequences were derived from PBMCs, sampled after 36 months of ibrutinib treatment. The receptors come from a human donor with chronic lymphocytic leukemia.

The chain has TRBV10-3 and TRBJ2-3, with D perhaps given as TRBD1 or TRBD2 (6 bases each). The CDR3 sequence is 13 residues long. CDR1 and CDR2 (germline): ENHRY, SYGVKD. V shed 6 bases and J shed 0 bases, with 7 bases lying between them. This chain's CDR3 is CAIRGGSTDTQYF. The CDR3, as DNA: TGTGCCATCAGAGGGGGGAGCACAGATACGCAGTATTTT.

J is TRBJ1-2 and V is TRBV6-1; D gene unclear. Germline CDR1 is MNHNS and CDR2 is SASEGT. Trimming removed 2 bases from V and 2 bases from J, with 3 bases in between. The CDR3 runs to 12 residues. The CDR3 DNA sequence: TGTGCCAGCAGTGAACGCAACTATGGCTACACCTTC. Encoded protein: CASSERNYGYTF.

This clone was recorded a few times. The V gene is TRBV5-1, the J gene TRBJ1-2; D is undetermined. Germline V gene sequence: CDR1 SGHRS, CDR2 YFSETQ. This CDR3 is built from 14 residues. V was clipped by 0 bases and J by 0 bases, with 6 bases between them. In DNA, the CDR3 is TGCGCCAGCAGCTTGGCGAAACCTAACTATGGCTACACCTTC. Translation: CASSLAKPNYGYTF.

The rearrangement links TRBV7-9 to TRBJ1-2; 9 nucleotides line up with TRBD1. Trimming took 5 bases from V and 6 from J; bases not matched to a gene: 4. Germline CDR1 SEHNR, CDR2 FQNEAQ (reference sequence). The CDR3 has 13 residues. CDR3 residues: CASSDRGWDGYTF. The CDR3 DNA reads as TGTGCCAGCAGCGACAGGGGGTGGGATGGCTACACCTTC.

The rearrangement joins TRBV4-3 to TRBJ1-2, with D tentatively TRBD1 (5 bases). The CDR3 length is 15 residues. In germline, CDR1 is LGHNA, CDR2 YSLEER. The V end was cut by 0 bases, the J end by 8 bases, with 16 bases between. CDR3 amino acids: CASSQDRGSLVGYTF. The CDR3 nucleotides read TGCGCCAGCAGCCAAGATCGGGGGTCACTCGTCGGCTACACCTTC.

This sequence joins TRBV11-3 and TRBJ2-3; 9 bases fit TRBD1. Germline V gene lookup returns CDR1 SGHNT and CDR2 YENEEA. This CDR3 is built from 15 residues. The ends lost 0 bases at V and 3 bases at J; junction bases unmatched: 1. The CDR3 loop reads CASSLEGQGTDTQYF. The CDR3, as DNA: TGTGCCAGCAGCTTAGAGGGACAGGGAACAGATACGCAGTATTTT.

The chain links TRBV7-9 to TRBJ2-5; tentative D call: TRBD2 (6 bases). V shed 4 bases and J shed 4 bases, with 16 bases lying between them. The CDR3 runs 15 residues. Germline V gene sequence: CDR1 SEHNR, CDR2 FQNEAQ (reference sequence). DNA for the CDR3: TGTGCCAGCAGCTCCAGGTGGGGGGAGCGAGAGACCCAGTACTTC. Encoded protein: CASSSRWGERETQYF.

The CDR3 spells CASSPLSGSIYNEQFF. The CDR3 nucleotides are TGTGCCAGCAGCCCCCTAAGCGGGAGTATCTACAATGAGCAGTTCTTC. The chain uses TRBV5-4 and TRBJ2-1, with 8 bases that match TRBD2. CDR3 length equals 16 residues. Trimming cost V 4 bases and J 3 bases; bases outside gene matches: 9. Looked up from germline, CDR1 is SGHNT and CDR2 is YYREEE (reference sequence).

The chain uses TRBV7-3 and TRBJ2-7, with D possibly being TRBD1 (6 bases). The CDR3 contains 15 residues. The germline CDR1 and CDR2 sequences are SGHTA and FQGTGA. V gave up 5 bases and J gave up 2 bases, with 16 bases separating them. The CDR3, as DNA: TGTGCCAGCAGCCCAAACGGCAGGGGAACCTACGAGCAGTACTTC. As protein: CASSPNGRGTYEQYF. Full variable domain (outside the CDR3, taken from reference TRBV7-3 and TRBJ2-7): GAGVSQTPSNKVTEKGKYVELRCDPISGHTALYWYRQSLGQGPEFLIYFQGTGAADDSGLPNDRFFAVRPEGSVSTLKIQRTERGDSAVYLCASSPNGRGTYEQYFGPGTRLTVT.

The J gene is TRBJ1-1, the V gene TRBV5-1, with D possibly TRBD1 on 5 matching bases. V dropped 5 bases and J dropped 0 bases, with 11 bases sitting between them. Germline CDR1 and CDR2: SGHRS and YFSETQ. The CDR3 spans 14 residues. This CDR3 is CASSSEGMNTEAFF. The CDR3 DNA reads TGCGCCAGCAGTTCCGAGGGGATGAACACTGAAGCTTTCTTT.

This chain connects TRBV5-8 to TRBJ1-3; a weak D match, TRBD1 (5 bases). Trimming stripped 4 bases from V and 4 bases from J, with 12 bases between. The CDR3 consists of 14 residues. Germline V lookup: CDR1 SGHTS, CDR2 YDEGEE. The DNA of the CDR3 is TGTGCCAGCAGCCCCACCTGGACAGGAAACACCATATATTTT. Amino acids: CASSPTWTGNTIYF.

The rearrangement uses TRBV16 and TRBJ2-7; 8 nucleotides match TRBD1. The trim removed 8 bases at V and 0 bases at J, leaving 6 bases unmatched. Germline V gene data show CDR1 as KGHSY and CDR2 as FQNENV. This CDR3 is built from 14 residues. The CDR3 nucleotides are TGTGCCAGCTCCGACAGGGGAACCTCCTACGAGCAGTACTTC. It translates to CASSDRGTSYEQYF. The full variable domain, completed using reference TRBV16 and TRBJ2-7, is GEEVAQTPKHLVRGEGQKAKLYCAPIKGHSYVFWYQQVLKNEFKFLISFQNENVFDETGMPKERFSAKCLPNSPCSLEIQATKLEDSAVYFCASSDRGTSYEQYFGPGTRLTVT.

The chain has TRBV6-1 and TRBJ1-4, with 8 nucleotides matching TRBD1. Germline V gene data show CDR1 as MNHNS and CDR2 as SASEGT. Losses at the gene ends were 2 bases for V and 7 bases for J; bases not matched to a gene: 6. The CDR3 runs to 15 residues. CDR3 amino acids: CASSEQQGVGEKLFF. CDR3 coding DNA: TGTGCCAGCAGTGAACAACAGGGGGTTGGTGAAAAACTGTTTTTT.

The J gene is TRBJ2-1, the V gene TRBV5-1; D ambiguous. Germline lookup yields CDR1 SGHRS and CDR2 YFSETQ. V was clipped by 1 base and J by 6 bases, with 5 bases between them. The CDR3 runs to 12 residues. In DNA, the CDR3 is TGCGCCAGCAGCTTGAGATCCAATGAGCAGTTCTTC. Translation: CASSLRSNEQFF.

The chain recombines TRBV7-6 with TRBJ1-4, with no clear D. Per the germline V gene, CDR1 is SGHVS and CDR2 is FNYEAQ. V was cut by 0 bases and J by 5 bases, with 13 bases left in between. CDR3 length: 16 residues. This CDR3 is CASSLASGRLNEKLFF. The CDR3 region has the DNA TGTGCCAGCAGCTTAGCGTCGGGCAGGCTGAATGAAAAACTGTTTTTT.

The chain combines TRBV11-2 with TRBJ1-2; 9 bases line up with TRBD1. Germline CDR1 SGHAT, CDR2 FQNNGV. Unmatched junction bases numbered 6, after V lost 5 bases and J lost 8 bases. The CDR3 consists of 13 residues. This CDR3 reads CASSAYRGRGYTF. The CDR3 DNA reads as TGTGCCAGCAGCGCTTACAGGGGGCGAGGCTACACCTTC.

V is TRBV29-1 and J is TRBJ2-5; either TRBD1 or TRBD2 may supply D (5 bases each). This CDR3 has 13 residues. V was cut by 6 bases and J by 5 bases, with 16 bases left in between. CDR1 is SQVTM, CDR2 ANQGSEA, per germline. DNA of the CDR3: TGCAGCGTCCCGGGACGGGGCCGGGAGACCCAGTACTTC. Residues: CSVPGRGRETQYF.

The chain has TRBV2 and TRBJ1-5; possibly TRBD1 for D (6 bases). V lost 3 bases and J 1 base, leaving 10 bases between the germline ends. Germline V gene lookup returns CDR1 SNHLY and CDR2 FYNNEI. This CDR3 is built from 15 residues. The chain's CDR3 is CASSDRGRSNQPQHF. The CDR3 nucleotides read TGTGCCAGCAGTGATCGGGGGCGGAGCAATCAGCCCCAGCATTTT.

This chain uses TRBV6-5 with TRBJ2-3, with TRBD2 identical over 8 bases. Germline values: CDR1 MNHEY, CDR2 SVGAGI. V shed 5 bases and J 2 bases; nucleotides not matched to a gene: 6. CDR3 length: 15 residues. CDR3 sequence: CASSQSSGPTDTQYF. The CDR3 bases are TGTGCCAGCAGTCAATCTAGCGGGCCCACAGATACGCAGTATTTT.

This chain connects TRBV4-1 to TRBJ2-7; TRBD1 aligns across 10 bases. CDR1 is MGHRA and CDR2 is YSYEKL in the germline V gene. The CDR3 covers 16 residues. V lost 0 bases and J lost 2; bases outside the gene matches: 4. CDR3: CASSQDDGTGAYEQYF. For the CDR3, the DNA is TGCGCCAGCAGCCAAGATGACGGGACAGGGGCCTACGAGCAGTACTTC.

The V and J genes are TRBV7-9 and TRBJ1-2; D not certain. Trimming shortened V by 0 bases and J by 7 bases, and 15 bases separated the two germline ends. Germline V gene sequence: CDR1 SEHNR, CDR2 FQNEAQ (reference sequence). The CDR3 totals 15 residues. As DNA, the CDR3 is TGTGCCAGCAGCTTAGCGCCGCCTAATAAAGTTGGCTACACCTTC. As protein: CASSLAPPNKVGYTF.